The 5 T cell receptor beta chains below all came from one sample that was sequenced in a study of T cell changes during pregnancy in multiple sclerosis. TCRdb's copy holds only in-frame clones and misses some; the assay was immunoSEQ multiplex PCR. In the table there are more than 45,000 clones, about nine tenths of which are singletons. The sample in question was CD4+ T cells from peripheral blood mononuclear cells, obtained in the second trimester of pregnancy. The source of these receptors is a female donor with multiple sclerosis, enrolled in a pregnancy study.

The CDR3 sequence: CASSQVSREASSNEKLFF. CDR3 in DNA: TGCGCCAGCAGCCAAGTTTCCAGGGAGGCTTCAAGTAATGAAAAACTGTTTTTT. The chain couples TRBV4-1 to TRBJ1-4; a weak D match, TRBD1 (5 bases). The germline CDR1 and CDR2 sequences are MGHRA and YSYEKL. The CDR3 has 18 residues. The germline V and J ends were trimmed by 1 base and 4 bases, with 19 bases remaining between them.

The chain carries TRBV5-5 and TRBJ2-3, with TRBD2 identical over 7 bases. Germline V gene lookup returns CDR1 SGHKS and CDR2 YYEKEE (reference sequence). The CDR3 is made up of 15 amino acids. The ends lost 5 bases at V and 1 base at J; junction bases unmatched: 7. The CDR3 loop reads CASSFGLGGTDTQYF. In DNA, the CDR3 is TGTGCCAGCAGTTTCGGACTAGGGGGCACAGATACGCAGTATTTT.

The chain employs TRBV28 and TRBJ2-1, with D possibly being TRBD2 (5 bases). V gave up 5 bases and J gave up 8 bases, with 13 bases separating them. Germline assignment: CDR1 MDHEN and CDR2 SYDVKM. CDR3 size: 13 residues. The CDR3 DNA reads TGTGCCAGCAGTACGGTTTCCGGGGATGAGCAGTTCTTC. This codes for CASSTVSGDEQFF. The full variable domain, its missing parts supplied by reference TRBV28 and TRBJ2-1, is DVKVTQSSRYLVKRTGEKVFLECVQDMDHENMFWYRQDPGLGLRLIYFSYDVKMKEKGDIPEGYSVSREKKERFSLILESASTNQTSMYLCASSTVSGDEQFFGPGTRLTVL.

This chain joins TRBV7-6 and TRBJ2-5; possibly TRBD2 for D (5 bases). V lost 3 bases and J lost 3, with 8 bases in between. The CDR3 is made up of 13 amino acids. Germline V CDR1 and CDR2: SGHVS, FNYEAQ. The CDR3 is CASSFHGEETQYF. The CDR3 coding sequence is TGTGCCAGCAGCTTCCACGGGGAAGAGACCCAGTACTTC.

The V call is TRBV19, the J call TRBJ1-3; 8 positions agree with TRBD1. Trimming removed 4 bases from V and 2 bases from J; junction bases left unmatched: 4. The CDR3 consists of 15 residues. Per germline, CDR1 LNHDA and CDR2 SQIVND (reference sequence). CDR3 bases: TGTGCCAGTAGTACGACAGGGGACACTGGAAACACCATATATTTT. Residues: CASSTTGDTGNTIYF.